This TCR beta chain stems from a study of blood T cell repertoires in COVID-19. On the study more broadly: Samples representing acute and convalescent COVID-19 were sourced from the United States, Italy and Spain. Nucleic acid was either cDNA or gDNA, and it came from T cells, B-cell-depleted T cells, or PBMCs.

Germline CDR1 LNHDA, CDR2 SQIVND (reference sequence). J gave up 8 bases and V 0 bases, and 0 bases lay outside the gene matches. The CDR3 is made up of 13 amino acids. Per the authors' pipeline: Estimated nucleated cell counts came from reference gene primer amplification. Here immunoSEQ multiplex PCR was the method, and the copy in TCRdb shows in-frame clones only, minus some. V and J calls plus clone size are reproduced from that table; the DNA served to infer D and trimming. Here the sample spans fewer than 110,000 clones, approximately 87% being singletons. Sequences were obtained from peripheral blood. This receptor was taken from a human donor in a cohort sampled during active or convalescent COVID-19. The rearrangement links TRBV19 to TRBJ2-2, with 7 bases matching TRBD2. The CDR3 sequence: CASSIEGLGELFF. The CDR3 nucleotides are TGTGCCAGTAGTATAGAGGGACTAGGGGAGCTGTTTTTT.